This TCR beta chain was found in a study of sequential checkpoint blockade in melanoma. Whole-study context: TCRβ was sequenced from DNA of 91 pretreatment tumors. Findings and caveats of the study: In arm A, pretreatment tumor clonality was associated with response. Mutational load did not correlate with tumor T-cell fraction or clonality.

Germline CDR1 MDHEN, CDR2 SYDVKM. There are 17 residues in the CDR3. Trimming left V 5 bases short and J 5 bases short, with 24 bases between. Worth noting for this clone: Its target is not known.

TCRdb keeps only in-frame clones here, not all; method: immunoSEQ multiplex PCR. This table holds roughly 1,700 clones, 20% to 25% found once. Treatment: randomized to nivolumab then ipilimumab (arm A) or the reverse (arm B). Sequencing used tumor tissue (inferred from file names), obtained from a patient given nivolumab and ipilimumab in sequence. J is TRBJ2-5 and V is TRBV28; D is ambiguous. The source of this sequence is a human donor with melanoma. The CDR3 spells CASSPSGSTVLRETQYF. CDR3 coding DNA: TGTGCCAGCAGTCCCTCGGGCTCGACGGTCCTCAGGGAGACCCAGTACTTC.